One T cell receptor (beta chain) is described in this entry. What it binds is not known. Using immunoSEQ multiplex PCR, the repertoire was profiled, and TCRdb retains in-frame clones only, with some absent. The sample includes about 2.1 million clones, 90% to 95% of them seen just once. This specimen comes from a study of shared clonotypes between healthy human individuals. Broader study findings: Approximately 5% was the fraction of naive CD4 clonotypes found shared across a handful of donors.

It was CD45RO-negative cells, positively selected for CCR7, that made up naive CD8 cells, with terminally differentiated effector memory CD45RA+ cells excluded. Donation came from healthy HIV-negative adults that had no recent acute infections or vaccinations. Germline-derived CDR1 and CDR2 are LNHDA and SQIVND (reference sequence). Trimming removed 5 bases at V and 1 base at J, with 12 bases between. The CDR3 contains 14 residues. V and J are TRBV19 and TRBJ2-7; D tentatively reads TRBD1 or TRBD2 (5 bases each). What was sequenced was naive CD8+ T cells from PBMCs. The clonotype was recovered from a man aged 18 to 30 in good health. Some clones in this sample may be carry-over from other donors' samples. In nucleotides, the CDR3 is TGTGCCAGTAGTTCGGGACGGTTTTCCTACGAGCAGTACTTC. Translating it yields CASSSGRFSYEQYF.